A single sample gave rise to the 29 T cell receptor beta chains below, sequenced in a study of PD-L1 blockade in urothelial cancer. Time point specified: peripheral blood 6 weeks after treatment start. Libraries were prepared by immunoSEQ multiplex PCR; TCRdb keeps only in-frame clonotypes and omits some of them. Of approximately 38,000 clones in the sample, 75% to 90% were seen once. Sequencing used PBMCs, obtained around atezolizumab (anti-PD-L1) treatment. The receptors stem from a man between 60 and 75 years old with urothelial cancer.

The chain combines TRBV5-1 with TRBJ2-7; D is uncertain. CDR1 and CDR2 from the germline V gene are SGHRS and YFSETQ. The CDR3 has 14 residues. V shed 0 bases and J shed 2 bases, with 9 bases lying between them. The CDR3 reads CASSLVGRPYEQYF. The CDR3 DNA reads TGCGCCAGCAGCTTGGTAGGCAGGCCCTACGAGCAGTACTTC. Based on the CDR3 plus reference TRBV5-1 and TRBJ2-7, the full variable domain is KAGVTQTPRYLIKTRGQQVTLSCSPISGHRSVSWYQQTPGQGLQFLFEYFSETQRNKGNFPGRFSGRQFSNSRSEMNVSTLELGDSALYLCASSLVGRPYEQYFGPGTRLTVT.

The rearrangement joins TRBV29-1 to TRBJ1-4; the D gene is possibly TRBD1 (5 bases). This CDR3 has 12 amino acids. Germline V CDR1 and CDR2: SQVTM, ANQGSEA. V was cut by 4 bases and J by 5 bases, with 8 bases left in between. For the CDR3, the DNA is TGCAGCGTTGGGGGGGTAAATGAAAAACTGTTTTTT. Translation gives CSVGGVNEKLFF.

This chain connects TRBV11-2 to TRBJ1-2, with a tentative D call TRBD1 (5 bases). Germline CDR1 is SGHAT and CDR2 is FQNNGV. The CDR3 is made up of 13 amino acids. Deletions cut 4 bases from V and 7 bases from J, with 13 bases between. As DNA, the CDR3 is TGTGCCAGCAGCTATACAAGCAGGGCTGGCTACACCTTC. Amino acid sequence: CASSYTSRAGYTF.

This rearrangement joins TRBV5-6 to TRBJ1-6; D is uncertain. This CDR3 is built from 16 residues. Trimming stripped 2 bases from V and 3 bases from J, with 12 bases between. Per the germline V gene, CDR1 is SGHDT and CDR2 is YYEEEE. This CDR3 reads CASSFNSQNYNSPLHF. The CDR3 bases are TGTGCCAGCAGCTTCAACTCACAGAACTATAATTCACCCCTCCACTTT. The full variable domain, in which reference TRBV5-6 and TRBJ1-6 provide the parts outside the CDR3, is DAGVTQSPTHLIKTRGQQVTLRCSPKSGHDTVSWYQQALGQGPQFIFQYYEEEERQRGNFPDRFSGHQFPNYSSELNVNALLLGDSALYLCASSFNSQNYNSPLHFGNGTRLTVT.

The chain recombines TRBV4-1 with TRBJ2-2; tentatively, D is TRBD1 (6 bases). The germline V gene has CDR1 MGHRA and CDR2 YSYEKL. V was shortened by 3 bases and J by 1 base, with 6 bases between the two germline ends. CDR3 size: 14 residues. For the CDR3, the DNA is TGCGCCAGCAGCCAGGGACAGAACACCGGGGAGCTGTTTTTT. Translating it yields CASSQGQNTGELFF.

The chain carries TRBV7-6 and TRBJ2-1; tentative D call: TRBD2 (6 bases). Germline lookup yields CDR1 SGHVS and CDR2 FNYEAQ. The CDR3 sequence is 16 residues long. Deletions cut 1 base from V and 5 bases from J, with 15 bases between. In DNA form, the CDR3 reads TGTGCCAGCAGCTTAGAGTCAACTAGCCGAAACAATGAGCAGTTCTTC. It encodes CASSLESTSRNNEQFF.

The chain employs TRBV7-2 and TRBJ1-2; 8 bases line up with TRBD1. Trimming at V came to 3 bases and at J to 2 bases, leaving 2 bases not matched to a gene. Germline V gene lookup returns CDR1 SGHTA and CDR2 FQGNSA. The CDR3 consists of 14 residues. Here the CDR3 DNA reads TGTGCCAGCAGCTTGACAGGGGAAAACTATGGCTACACCTTC. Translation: CASSLTGENYGYTF.

This chain's CDR3 is CASRGAGGPVHEQYF. The CDR3 bases are TGTGCCAGCAGAGGAGCGGGAGGGCCTGTACACGAGCAGTACTTC. The chain combines TRBV27 with TRBJ2-7; TRBD2 agrees at 10 bases. This CDR3 contains 15 residues. J lost 5 bases, V lost 6 bases, and 10 bases had no gene match. Per the germline V gene, CDR1 is MNHEY and CDR2 is SMNVEV (reference sequence).

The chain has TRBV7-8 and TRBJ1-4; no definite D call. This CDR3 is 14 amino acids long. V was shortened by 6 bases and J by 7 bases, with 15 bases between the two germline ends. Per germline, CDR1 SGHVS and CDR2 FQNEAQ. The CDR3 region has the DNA TGTGCCAGCAGTCCGATCCGGGGAGCTGAAAAACTGTTTTTT. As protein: CASSPIRGAEKLFF.

The chain's CDR3 is CASSLHLAGVNSYNEQFF. DNA of the CDR3: TGTGCCAGCAGCTTACATCTAGCGGGAGTTAACTCCTACAATGAGCAGTTCTTC. This rearrangement joins TRBV7-2 to TRBJ2-1; 10 positions agree with TRBD2. Germline lookup yields CDR1 SGHTA and CDR2 FQGNSA. Germline trimming cut 2 bases from V and 0 bases from J; bases unmatched to any gene: 7. This CDR3 is built from 18 residues. Combining the CDR3 with reference TRBV7-2 and TRBJ2-1 gives the whole variable domain GAGVSQSPSNKVTEKGKDVELRCDPISGHTALYWYRQSLGQGLEFLIYFQGNSAPDKSGLPSDRFSAERTGGSVSTLTIQRTQQEDSAVYLCASSLHLAGVNSYNEQFFGPGTRLTVL.

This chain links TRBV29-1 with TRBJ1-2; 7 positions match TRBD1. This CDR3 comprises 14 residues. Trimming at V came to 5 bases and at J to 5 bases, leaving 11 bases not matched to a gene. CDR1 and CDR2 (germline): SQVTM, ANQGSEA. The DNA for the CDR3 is TGCAGCGTTCCACTTGGACAGGTGGAGTATGGCTACACCTTC. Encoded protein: CSVPLGQVEYGYTF.

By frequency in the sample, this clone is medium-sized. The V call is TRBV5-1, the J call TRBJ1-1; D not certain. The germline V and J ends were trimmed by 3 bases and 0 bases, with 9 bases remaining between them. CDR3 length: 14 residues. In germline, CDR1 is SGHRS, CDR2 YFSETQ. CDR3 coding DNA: TGCGCCAGCAGCTCCAGGACTTTGAACACTGAAGCTTTCTTT. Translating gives CASSSRTLNTEAFF.

In DNA form, the CDR3 reads TGTGCCAGCAGCGCGGGGGCGCGGGGTAATGAAAAACTGTTTTTT. Its protein product is CASSAGARGNEKLFF. This chain connects TRBV5-6 to TRBJ1-4; D may be TRBD1 (6 bases). The V gene lost 4 bases and the J gene lost 4 bases, with 14 bases spanning the gap. The germline CDR1 and CDR2 sequences are SGHDT and YYEEEE. The CDR3 has 15 residues.

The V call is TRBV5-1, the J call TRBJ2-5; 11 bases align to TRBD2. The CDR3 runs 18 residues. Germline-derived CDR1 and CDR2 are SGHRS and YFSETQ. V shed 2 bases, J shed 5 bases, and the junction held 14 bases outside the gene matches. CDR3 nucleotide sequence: TGCGCCAGCAGCTTTACCCCCCTGACTAGCGGGATACTTGAGACCCAGTACTTC. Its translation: CASSFTPLTSGILETQYF.

The CDR3 sequence: CASSLARSYNEQFF. Here the CDR3 DNA reads TGTGCCAGCAGCTTAGCGCGCTCCTACAATGAGCAGTTCTTC. This chain connects TRBV7-6 to TRBJ2-1; D unresolved. The CDR3 extends over 14 amino acids. CDR1 SGHVS and CDR2 FNYEAQ come from the germline V gene. V was shortened by 0 bases and J by 0 bases, with 3 bases between the two germline ends.

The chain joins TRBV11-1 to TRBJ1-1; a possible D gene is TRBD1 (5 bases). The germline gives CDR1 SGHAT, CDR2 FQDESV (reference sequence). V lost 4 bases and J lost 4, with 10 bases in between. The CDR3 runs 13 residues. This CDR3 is CASSSGYSTEAFF. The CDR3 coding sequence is TGTGCCAGCAGCTCAGGGTACAGCACTGAAGCTTTCTTT.

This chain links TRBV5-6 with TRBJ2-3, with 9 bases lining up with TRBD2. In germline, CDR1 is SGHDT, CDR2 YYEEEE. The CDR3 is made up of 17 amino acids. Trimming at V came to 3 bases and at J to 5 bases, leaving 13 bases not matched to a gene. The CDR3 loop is CASSSNFLAGNKDTQYF. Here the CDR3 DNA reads TGTGCCAGCAGCTCCAACTTTCTAGCGGGGAACAAAGATACGCAGTATTTT.

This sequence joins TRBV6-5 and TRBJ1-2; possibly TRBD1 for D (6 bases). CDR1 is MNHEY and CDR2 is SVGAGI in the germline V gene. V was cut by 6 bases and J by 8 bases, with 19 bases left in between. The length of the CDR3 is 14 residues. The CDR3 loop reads CASRVQGSSGGYTF. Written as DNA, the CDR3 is TGTGCCAGCAGGGTACAGGGATCGTCCGGAGGCTACACCTTC.

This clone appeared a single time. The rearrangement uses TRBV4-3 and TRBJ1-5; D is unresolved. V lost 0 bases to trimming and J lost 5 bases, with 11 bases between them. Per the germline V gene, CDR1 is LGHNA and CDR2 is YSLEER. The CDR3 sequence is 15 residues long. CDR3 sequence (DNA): TGCGCCAGCAGCCAAGACAGGCTCCCCGATCAGCCCCAGCATTTT. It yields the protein CASSQDRLPDQPQHF.

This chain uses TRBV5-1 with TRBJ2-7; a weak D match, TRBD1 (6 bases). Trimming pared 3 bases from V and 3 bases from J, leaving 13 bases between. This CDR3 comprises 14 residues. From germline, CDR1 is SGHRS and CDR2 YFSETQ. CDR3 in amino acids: CASSYTTGHYEQYF. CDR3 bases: TGCGCCAGCAGCTATACGACAGGACACTACGAGCAGTACTTC. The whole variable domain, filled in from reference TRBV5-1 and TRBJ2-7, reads KAGVTQTPRYLIKTRGQQVTLSCSPISGHRSVSWYQQTPGQGLQFLFEYFSETQRNKGNFPGRFSGRQFSNSRSEMNVSTLELGDSALYLCASSYTTGHYEQYFGPGTRLTVT.

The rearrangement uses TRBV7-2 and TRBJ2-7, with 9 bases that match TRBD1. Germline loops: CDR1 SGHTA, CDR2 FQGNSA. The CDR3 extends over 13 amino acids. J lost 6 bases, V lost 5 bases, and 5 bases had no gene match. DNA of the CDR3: TGTGCCAGCAGCCAGGGGACAGGGCGCGAGCAGTACTTC. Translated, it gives CASSQGTGREQYF.

Here the CDR3 reads CAIRATPDRVKDTQYF. The CDR3 coding sequence is TGTGCCATCAGAGCTACCCCGGACAGGGTGAAAGATACGCAGTATTTT. V gene TRBV10-3 combines with J gene TRBJ2-3; TRBD1 aligns across 8 bases. This CDR3 is built from 16 residues. The V gene end was trimmed by 6 bases and the J gene end by 5 bases; junction bases not matched to a gene: 13. Germline CDR1 ENHRY, CDR2 SYGVKD.

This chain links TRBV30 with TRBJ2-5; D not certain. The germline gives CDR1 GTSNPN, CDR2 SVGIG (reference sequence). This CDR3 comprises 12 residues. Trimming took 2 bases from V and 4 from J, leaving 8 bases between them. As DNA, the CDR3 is TGTGCCTGGAGTAACGGTGGAGAGACCCAGTACTTC. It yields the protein CAWSNGGETQYF.

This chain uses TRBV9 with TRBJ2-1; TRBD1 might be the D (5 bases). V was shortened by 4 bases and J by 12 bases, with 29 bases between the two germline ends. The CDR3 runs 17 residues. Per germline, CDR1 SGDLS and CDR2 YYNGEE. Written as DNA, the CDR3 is TGTGCCAGCAGCTCAACCGACAGTAGGCCCGCCCAAACTGGGCAGTTCTTC. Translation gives CASSSTDSRPAQTGQFF.

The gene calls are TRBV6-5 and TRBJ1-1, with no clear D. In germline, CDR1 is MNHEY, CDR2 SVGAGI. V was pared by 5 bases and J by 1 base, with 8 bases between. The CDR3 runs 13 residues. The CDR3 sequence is CASSARQNTEAFF. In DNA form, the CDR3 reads TGTGCCAGCAGTGCAAGACAGAACACTGAAGCTTTCTTT.

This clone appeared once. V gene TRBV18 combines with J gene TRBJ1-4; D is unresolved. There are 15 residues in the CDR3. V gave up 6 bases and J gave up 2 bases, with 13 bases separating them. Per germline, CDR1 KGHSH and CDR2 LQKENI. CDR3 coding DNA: TGTGCCAGCTCTGTCCTCATGGGCACTAATGAAAAACTGTTTTTT. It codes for CASSVLMGTNEKLFF.

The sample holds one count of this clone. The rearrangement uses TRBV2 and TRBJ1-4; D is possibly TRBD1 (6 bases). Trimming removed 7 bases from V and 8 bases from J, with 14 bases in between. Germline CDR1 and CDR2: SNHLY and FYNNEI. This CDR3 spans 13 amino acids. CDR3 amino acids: CASTLLTGEKLFF. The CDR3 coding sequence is TGTGCCAGCACCTTATTAACAGGGGAAAAACTGTTTTTT. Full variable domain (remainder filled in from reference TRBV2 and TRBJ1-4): EPEVTQTPSHQVTQMGQEVILRCVPISNHLYFYWYRQILGQKVEFLVSFYNNEISEKSEIFDDQFSVERPDGSNFTLKIRSTKLEDSAMYFCASTLLTGEKLFFGSGTQLSVL.

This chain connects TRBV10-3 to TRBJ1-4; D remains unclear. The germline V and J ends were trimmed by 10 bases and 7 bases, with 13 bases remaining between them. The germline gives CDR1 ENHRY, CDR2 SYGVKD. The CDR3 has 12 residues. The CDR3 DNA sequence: TGTGCCAGCCGGGAGGGCGGTGAAAAACTGTTTTTT. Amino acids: CASREGGEKLFF.

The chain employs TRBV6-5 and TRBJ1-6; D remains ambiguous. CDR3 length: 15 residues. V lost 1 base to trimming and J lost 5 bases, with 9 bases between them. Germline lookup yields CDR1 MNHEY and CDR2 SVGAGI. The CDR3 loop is CASSYFETNNSPLHF. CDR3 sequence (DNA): TGTGCCAGCAGTTACTTTGAGACAAATAATTCACCCCTCCACTTT.